A single sample is the source of the 24 T cell receptor beta chains below, sequenced in a study of spatial heterogeneity in lung cancer. This sample's time point: sample taken at primary tumor resection. TCRdb processed the 5' RACE reads anew with MiXCR; each CDR3 protein has one entry. The top ten hold under 25% of the sample, which has fewer than 3,000 distinct CDR3 sequences, less than 10% seen once. The sample consisted of normal lung tissue next to the tumor, taken at surgery. Receptors were obtained from a female donor with early-stage non-small cell lung cancer.

This chain joins TRBV28 and TRBJ1-1, with D uncertain. The CDR3 spans 13 residues. Germline loops: CDR1 MDHEN, CDR2 SYDVKM. V lost 6 bases to trimming and J lost 2 bases, with 10 bases between them. The CDR3 sequence: CASSHSPNTEAFF. The CDR3 DNA reads as TGTGCCAGCAGCCATTCACCAAACACTGAAGCTTTCTTT. The full variable domain, completed using reference TRBV28 and TRBJ1-1, is DVKVTQSSRYLVKRTGEKVFLECVQDMDHENMFWYRQDPGLGLRLIYFSYDVKMKEKGDIPEGYSVSREKKERFSLILESASTNQTSMYLCASSHSPNTEAFFGQGTRLTVV.

This clonotype qualifies as large (0.1 to 1%). The chain recombines TRBV9 with TRBJ1-6; 9 bases match TRBD1. Germline CDR1 reads SGDLS; CDR2 reads YYNGEE. The CDR3 totals 18 residues. V lost 4 bases to trimming and J lost 9 bases; unmatched junction nucleotides: 17. The DNA for the CDR3 is TGTGCCAGCAGCCCAGATTTAAGGTCTGGGACAGGGTCTTCACCCCTCCACTTT. It codes for CASSPDLRSGTGSSPLHF.

This clonotype came up a few times. The rearrangement links TRBV28 to TRBJ1-4; perhaps TRBD1 as D (6 bases). CDR3 length: 15 residues. Germline V gene lookup returns CDR1 MDHEN and CDR2 SYDVKM. With 4 bases removed from V and 8 bases from J, the gap between germline ends came to 17 bases. The CDR3 protein is CASSSAGRQEEKLFF. The DNA of the CDR3 is TGTGCCAGCAGTTCCGCCGGCCGACAGGAAGAAAAACTGTTTTTT.

This clonotype is large by share. This chain uses TRBV6-2 or TRBV6-3 with TRBJ1-1, with 7 bases fitting TRBD1. V trimming: 2 bases; J trimming: 1 base; junction bases outside the gene matches: 4. The CDR3 runs to 15 residues. CDR1 MNHEY and CDR2 SVGEGT come from the germline V gene. CDR3 DNA: TGTGCCAGCAGTTACAGTCAGGGGGGGAACACTGAAGCTTTCTTT. Its translation is CASSYSQGGNTEAFF.

By share, this clonotype ranks as medium-sized (0.01 to 0.1%). The chain uses TRBV5-1 and TRBJ2-3; D is possibly TRBD1 (5 bases). This CDR3 comprises 14 residues. Trimming left V 4 bases short and J 2 bases short, with 11 bases between. CDR1 and CDR2 (germline): SGHRS, YFSETQ. This CDR3 is CASSPGQDTDTQYF. The CDR3 DNA is TGCGCCAGCAGCCCCGGACAAGACACAGATACGCAGTATTTT.

Points on this clonotype: It may be a read error: a sequence one base away is much more abundant. The V and J genes are TRBV5-1 and TRBJ2-3, with 7 bases lining up with TRBD1. Germline V gene sequence: CDR1 SGHRS, CDR2 YFSETQ. This CDR3 spans 14 amino acids. The CDR3 here is CVSSLGQITDTQYF. Here the CDR3 DNA reads TGCGTCAGCAGCTTGGGACAGATCACAGATACGCAGTATTTT. Variable domain in full (rest from reference TRBV5-1 and TRBJ2-3): KAGVTQTPRYLIKTRGQQVTLSCSPISGHRSVSWYQQTPGQGLQFLFEYFSETQRNKGNFPGRFSGRQFSNSRSEMNVSTLELGDSALYLCVSSLGQITDTQYFGPGTRLTVL.

In its sample, this clonotype is medium-sized (0.01 to 0.1%). The chain joins TRBV6-2 or TRBV6-3 to TRBJ2-7; 8 positions match TRBD1. CDR3 length equals 13 residues. The germline V gene encodes CDR1 MNHEY and CDR2 SVGEGT. After removal of 2 bases from V and 6 bases from J, the junction contained 3 bases not matched to a gene. The CDR3 DNA reads as TGTGCCAGCAGTTACGCCGGGACAGGCGAGCAGTACTTC. Translated, it gives CASSYAGTGEQYF.

This chain joins TRBV5-6 and TRBJ1-5; D not resolved. The germline V and J ends were trimmed by 0 bases and 3 bases, with 22 bases remaining between them. Germline values: CDR1 SGHDT, CDR2 YYEEEE. The length of the CDR3 is 19 residues. The CDR3: CASSLGWGRGPIFNQPQHF. CDR3 DNA: TGTGCCAGCAGCTTGGGTTGGGGTAGAGGCCCGATTTTCAATCAGCCCCAGCATTTT.

The V call is TRBV3-1, the J call TRBJ2-1; perhaps TRBD2 as D (6 bases). Germline V gives CDR1 LGHDT, CDR2 YNNKEL (reference sequence). Between the trimmed V and J ends, which lost 8 bases and 3 bases, there was a span of 17 bases. The CDR3 spans 15 residues. For the CDR3, the DNA is TGTGCCAGCGGGGTCGGAGGGGCCCACTACAATGAGCAGTTCTTC. Translating it yields CASGVGGAHYNEQFF.

By share of the sample, this clonotype is medium-sized. The V call is TRBV6-2 or TRBV6-3, the J call TRBJ2-7; 8 nucleotides match TRBD2. CDR1 is MNHEY, CDR2 SVGEGT, per germline. V dropped 6 bases and J dropped 3; count of bases not matched to a gene: 10. The CDR3 sequence is 15 residues long. The CDR3, as DNA: TGTGCCAGCAGACCTGACGGGACTAGTCTCTACGAGCAGTACTTC. Protein: CASRPDGTSLYEQYF.

Within the sample, this clonotype is medium-sized. This sequence joins TRBV9 and TRBJ2-3, with 9 positions matching TRBD2. With V trimmed by 1 base and J by 6 bases, 12 bases remained unmatched. This CDR3 region has 17 residues. Germline V CDR1 and CDR2: SGDLS, YYNGEE. In DNA form, the CDR3 reads TGTGCCAGCAGCGTATCCTCATCAGGGCTAGCGGGGGATACGCAGTATTTT. This sequence encodes CASSVSSSGLAGDTQYF.

The genes are TRBV10-3 and TRBJ2-3; 9 bases are a match to TRBD2. The CDR3 has 17 amino acids. Germline V gene sequence: CDR1 ENHRY, CDR2 SYGVKD. V shed 6 bases, J shed 2 bases, and the junction held 12 bases outside the gene matches. The CDR3 region has the DNA TGTGCCATCAGGCCCCTCCCGACTAGCGGTACCACAGATACGCAGTATTTT. Translated: CAIRPLPTSGTTDTQYF.

This clonotype is judged medium-sized. The chain links TRBV12-3 or TRBV12-4 to TRBJ2-3, with D uncertain. This CDR3 has 14 amino acids. V lost 2 bases to trimming and J lost 0 bases, with 6 bases between them. The CDR3 here is CASSLYQSTDTQYF. CDR3 nucleotides: TGTGCCAGCAGTTTATACCAGAGCACAGATACGCAGTATTTT.

This clonotype is deemed medium-sized. The V gene is TRBV5-4, the J gene TRBJ2-2; D unclear. Per germline, CDR1 SGHNT and CDR2 YYREEE (reference sequence). The V end lost 4 bases, the J end lost 0 bases, and 7 bases lay between the germline ends. This CDR3 has 14 residues. In DNA form, the CDR3 reads TGTGCCAGCAGCACGGGTACGAACACCGGGGAGCTGTTTTTT. Its translation: CASSTGTNTGELFF.

By share, this clonotype counts as medium-sized. The J gene is TRBJ2-1, the V gene TRBV27; TRBD2 might be the D (5 bases). CDR3 length: 14 residues. V was cut by 8 bases and J by 2 bases, with 13 bases left in between. The V gene's germline CDR1 is MNHEY and CDR2 SMNVEV (reference sequence). The CDR3 region has the DNA TGTGCCAGCGGACTCGAGCGGCCCTACAATGAGCAGTTCTTC. This encodes CASGLERPYNEQFF.

This clonotype is medium-sized. This chain connects TRBV28 to TRBJ2-4; tentatively, D is TRBD2 (6 bases). Trimming took 2 bases from V and 1 from J, leaving 9 bases between them. The CDR3 consists of 15 residues. Looked up from germline, CDR1 is MDHEN and CDR2 is SYDVKM. CDR3 in amino acids: CASSLGGLAKNIQYF. The CDR3 DNA follows: TGTGCCAGCAGTTTAGGAGGGTTGGCCAAAAACATTCAGTACTTC.

Within the sample, this clonotype is medium-sized. This chain uses TRBV7-2 with TRBJ2-7, with 9 bases identical to TRBD1. This CDR3 has 15 amino acids. V was clipped by 4 bases and J by 3 bases; unmatched bases: 7. Germline-derived CDR1 and CDR2 are SGHTA and FQGNSA. In nucleotides, the CDR3 is TGTGCCAGCAGCTCCGCCGGGACAGGGAACTACGAGCAGTACTTC. Translation: CASSSAGTGNYEQYF. The full variable domain, completed using reference TRBV7-2 and TRBJ2-7, is GAGVSQSPSNKVTEKGKDVELRCDPISGHTALYWYRQSLGQGLEFLIYFQGNSAPDKSGLPSDRFSAERTGGSVSTLTIQRTQQEDSAVYLCASSSAGTGNYEQYFGPGTRLTVT.

This clonotype is medium-sized within its sample. This chain joins TRBV20-1 and TRBJ2-3; 8 positions agree with TRBD1. From germline, CDR1 is DFQATT and CDR2 SNEGSKA (reference sequence). There are 17 residues in the CDR3. With V trimmed by 0 bases and J by 2 bases, 10 bases remained unmatched. The CDR3 DNA reads as TGCAGTGCTAGAGATCAGGGGGCTAGCGCCAACACAGATACGCAGTATTTT. Its translation: CSARDQGASANTDTQYF.

Concerning this clonotype: Mismatch with germline at one junction end may stem from a read error. The chain recombines TRBV27 with TRBJ2-7; no firm D call. The CDR3 extends over 11 amino acids. The V gene's germline CDR1 is MNHEY and CDR2 SMNVEV (reference sequence). In DNA form, the CDR3 reads TGCACCAGCAGTGCCGTATACGAGCAGTACTTC. Translating it yields CTSSAVYEQYF.

This clonotype occurred a few times. The V and J genes are TRBV6-2 or TRBV6-3 and TRBJ1-2, with 8 positions matching TRBD1. With 8 bases clipped from V and 0 bases from J, the junction kept 2 bases outside the gene matches. From germline, CDR1 is MNHEY and CDR2 SVGEGT. The CDR3 has 13 amino acids. Here the CDR3 reads CASGQGANYGYTF. In DNA form, the CDR3 reads TGTGCCAGCGGACAGGGAGCTAACTATGGCTACACCTTC.

By frequency in the sample, this clonotype is medium-sized. This sequence joins TRBV12-3 or TRBV12-4 and TRBJ2-2; TRBD2 matches at 10 bases. V trimming: 5 bases; J trimming: 1 base; junction bases outside the gene matches: 4. The CDR3 is 16 amino acids. CDR3 residues: CASSRRLAGNTGELFF. DNA for the CDR3: TGTGCCAGCAGTCGGAGACTAGCGGGGAACACCGGGGAGCTGTTTTTT.

In this sample, this clonotype turned up many times. This sequence joins TRBV24-1 and TRBJ2-5; 9 bases are shared with TRBD1. The ends lost 12 bases at V and 5 bases at J; junction bases unmatched: 6. Germline V gives CDR1 KGHDR, CDR2 SFDVKD. The CDR3 consists of 12 residues. The CDR3 loop is CAVQGAGETQYF. DNA of the CDR3: TGTGCCGTACAGGGGGCGGGGGAGACCCAGTACTTC.

This clonotype was observed a handful of times. V and J are TRBV28 and TRBJ1-5; 9 nucleotides line up with TRBD1. This CDR3 is built from 16 residues. Germline V gives CDR1 MDHEN, CDR2 SYDVKM. J gave up 6 bases and V 1 base, and 7 bases lay outside the gene matches. CDR3 sequence (DNA): TGTGCCAGCAGTTTATCGGGACAGGGAGCCGGTCAGCCCCAGCATTTT. Amino acid sequence: CASSLSGQGAGQPQHF.

By share of the sample, this clonotype is medium-sized. This chain connects TRBV12-3 or TRBV12-4 to TRBJ1-2, with D perhaps TRBD1 (5 bases). CDR3 size: 15 residues. Deletions cut 5 bases from V and 4 bases from J, with 17 bases between. CDR3 sequence reads: CASSPYLRVPYGYTF. The DNA of the CDR3 is TGTGCCAGCAGTCCCTACCTCAGGGTCCCCTATGGCTACACCTTC.